This entry features one TCR beta chain sequence. Its matching antigen is unknown. The second PCR ran about 6 to 12 cycles with a sample-barcoded 5' primer and J-beta primers. MiXCR was run by TCRdb on the 5' RACE reads, yielding one entry per CDR3 protein. The table shows 1.5 million to 2 million distinct CDR3 sequences, with roughly 30% occurring only once. The data derive from a study of blood T cells in healthy people across ages. Study information: T cells yielded about one barcoded beta molecule per two cells through template switching.

From germline, CDR1 is SQVTM and CDR2 ANQGSEA. V lost 3 bases, J lost 8 bases, and 5 bases lay in between. CDR3 length: 10 amino acids. With each sample, at least 5 micrograms of total RNA were extracted. Study-level findings and limits: With age, beta diversity per million T cells declined roughly linearly, significantly by 30 to 40. Lack of knowledge of donor CMV status possibly confounded expanded clonotype changes.

The receptor comes from a woman between 25 and 40 years old in good health. The V and J genes are TRBV29-1 and TRBJ2-1; D is undetermined. The source material was blood. The CDR3 here is CSVDFYEQFF. CDR3 nucleotides: TGCAGCGTTGATTTTTATGAGCAGTTCTTC.